The sequence of this T cell receptor beta chain was determined in a study of memory CD4+ T cells and cytomegalovirus serostatus. This CDR3 has 16 amino acids. The germline CDR1 and CDR2 sequences are SGHNT and YYREEE (reference sequence). With 3 bases clipped from V and 5 bases from J, the junction kept 11 bases outside the gene matches. The sort gate was single viable CD3+CD4+CD8-CD45RO+ cells for memory CD4+ T cells. Only in-frame clones appear in the TCRdb table, and some are missing; sequencing was by immunoSEQ multiplex PCR. Of some 48,000 clones in the sample, roughly 78% were seen once. The sequencing input was memory CD4+ T cells from blood. The sequence was collected from an adult in good health and CMV-seronegative. The genes are TRBV5-4 and TRBJ2-5; 9 bases match TRBD2. This CDR3 is CASSSSAGGLGETQYF. The CDR3 DNA reads TGTGCCAGCAGCTCGAGCGCGGGGGGGCTCGGGGAGACCCAGTACTTC.